This TCR beta chain was recovered during a study of identical twins. Findings and limits, study-wide: Fewer insertions were carried by abundant cord blood beta clonotypes, but none was seen in memory repertoires. Potential partial confounding of zero-insertion analyses by invariant MAIT and iNKT cells was noted.

On this clonotype: The antigen is unknown.

V lost 4 bases to trimming and J lost 6 bases; unmatched junction nucleotides: 12. CDR1 SGHKS and CDR2 YYEKEE come from the germline V gene (reference sequence). This CDR3 contains 17 residues. TCRdb independently ran MiXCR on the 5' RACE reads; one entry per CDR3 protein. The sample has around 230,000 distinct CDR3 sequences; 5.5% to 7.5% are singletons. The sample was also reused in another study, on T cells expressing NK-cell markers. That source reports: Over 5 donors carried dominant NKG2C+ clonotypes that made up about 1.0-7.0% of their CD8+ T cells.

This sequence originates from a woman between 18 and 29 years old in good health. The sample was CD8+ T cells sorted from blood. The genes are TRBV5-5 and TRBJ2-4; TRBD2 matches at 11 bases. CDR3 sequence: CASSISWRLAGPNIQYF. The CDR3 coding sequence is TGTGCCAGCAGCATCTCGTGGAGACTAGCGGGGCCAAACATTCAGTACTTC.